The rows below give T cell receptor beta chains drawn from one sample of a study of blood T cell repertoires in COVID-19. Sequencing used immunoSEQ multiplex PCR; TCRdb keeps in-frame clones, though not all of them. This table holds about 60,000 clones, 80% to 95% found once. What was sequenced was peripheral blood. Source of these receptors: a human donor with active COVID-19. The donor label of this sample is uncertain. Both conserved end residues are part of each CDR3. Each record gives: V gene, D gene, clone size, J gene, CDR3 protein, CDR3 DNA. D genes are given only for firm matches. Part of the rows lack a size; the others show once, few, many or a class for expanded clones.

V: TRBV5-6
D: NA
size: NA
J: TRBJ1-2
CDR3: CASSSGVQGYYGYTF
DNA: TGTGCCAGCAGTTCGGGTGTTCAGGGATACTATGGCTACACCTTC

V: TRBV4-1
D: TRBD2
size: NA
J: TRBJ2-1
CDR3: CASSQVRGGWSYNEQFF
DNA: TGCGCCAGCAGCCAAGTCCGCGGGGGGTGGTCCTACAATGAGCAGTTCTTC

V: TRBV7-3
D: NA
size: NA
J: TRBJ2-7
CDR3: CASARMGDTSYEQYF
DNA: TGTGCCAGCGCTCGAATGGGGGACACCTCCTACGAGCAGTACTTC

V: TRBV5-1
D: TRBD2
size: NA
J: TRBJ2-3
CDR3: CASSSVAGGITDTQYF
DNA: TGCGCCAGCAGCTCTGTAGCGGGAGGGATCACAGATACGCAGTATTTT

V: TRBV9
D: TRBD2
size: NA
J: TRBJ2-3
CDR3: CASSVKLGTSGTDTQYF
DNA: TGTGCCAGCAGCGTAAAGCTGGGGACTAGCGGCACAGATACGCAGTATTTT

V: TRBV9
D: NA
size: once
J: TRBJ2-3
CDR3: CASSVAGGPLGDTQYF
DNA: TGTGCCAGCAGCGTAGCGGGGGGCCCTCTCGGGGATACGCAGTATTTT

V: TRBV7-8
D: TRBD2
size: NA
J: TRBJ2-1
CDR3: CASSLVLAGPLNEQFF
DNA: TGTGCCAGCAGCTTAGTCCTAGCGGGGCCCCTTAATGAGCAGTTCTTC

V: TRBV7-8
D: NA
size: NA
J: TRBJ1-1
CDR3: CASSPDISHTEAFF
DNA: TGTGCCAGCAGCCCGGACATAAGTCACACTGAAGCTTTCTTT

V: TRBV7-9
D: NA
size: NA
J: TRBJ1-2
CDR3: CASAKGLNYGYTF
DNA: TGTGCCAGCGCAAAAGGTCTGAACTATGGCTACACCTTC

V: TRBV6-5
D: TRBD1
size: NA
J: TRBJ2-1
CDR3: CASSWGQEYNEQFF
DNA: TGTGCCAGCAGTTGGGGACAGGAGTACAATGAGCAGTTCTTC

V: TRBV6-5
D: TRBD1
size: NA
J: TRBJ1-1
CDR3: CASSYYQGAEAFF
DNA: TGTGCCAGCAGTTACTACCAGGGGGCTGAAGCTTTCTTT

V: TRBV19
D: NA
size: NA
J: TRBJ1-5
CDR3: CASSRLGPREPQHF
DNA: TGTGCCAGTAGTCGCCTGGGTCCGAGGGAGCCCCAGCATTTT

V: TRBV4-3
D: NA
size: NA
J: TRBJ2-1
CDR3: CASSQDATRIGANNEQFF
DNA: TGCGCCAGCAGCCAAGACGCGACCCGGATAGGGGCCAACAATGAGCAGTTCTTC

V: TRBV7-8
D: TRBD1
size: NA
J: TRBJ1-1
CDR3: CASSIDRGTAEAFF
DNA: TGTGCCAGCAGCATTGACAGGGGGACGGCTGAAGCTTTCTTT

V: TRBV7-3
D: NA
size: NA
J: TRBJ2-6
CDR3: CASSLRSLGGPLSGANVLTF
DNA: TGTGCCAGCAGCTTAAGATCGCTCGGGGGGCCTCTCTCTGGGGCCAACGTCCTGACTTTC

V: TRBV5-1
D: NA
size: NA
J: TRBJ2-3
CDR3: CASSSLSAADTQYF
DNA: TGCGCCAGCAGCTCCCTCAGCGCTGCAGATACGCAGTATTTT

V: TRBV7-6
D: TRBD2
size: NA
J: TRBJ2-2
CDR3: CASSLVEGLAGGTGELFF
DNA: TGTGCCAGCAGCTTAGTAGAAGGGCTAGCGGGAGGCACCGGGGAGCTGTTTTTT

V: TRBV10-1
D: NA
size: NA
J: TRBJ2-7
CDR3: CASSEGREKDEQYF
DNA: TGCGCCAGCAGTGAAGGTAGGGAGAAAGACGAGCAGTACTTC

V: TRBV10-3
D: NA
size: NA
J: TRBJ1-4
CDR3: CAISAAGGGVEKLFF
DNA: TGTGCCATCAGTGCCGCCGGGGGAGGAGTGGAAAAACTGTTTTTT

V: TRBV24-1
D: NA
size: NA
J: TRBJ2-2
CDR3: CATSAPGTGELFF
DNA: TGTGCCACCAGTGCCCCGGGCACCGGGGAGCTGTTTTTT

V: TRBV9
D: TRBD2
size: NA
J: TRBJ2-2
CDR3: CASSTGLAGGRDTGELFF
DNA: TGTGCCAGCAGCACCGGACTAGCGGGGGGGCGGGACACCGGGGAGCTGTTTTTT

V: TRBV19
D: TRBD1
size: NA
J: TRBJ1-6
CDR3: CASRGGKGNSPLHF
DNA: TGTGCCAGTAGAGGGGGCAAGGGAAATTCACCCCTCCACTTT

V: TRBV19
D: TRBD1
size: NA
J: TRBJ2-3
CDR3: CASKNRGTLSTDTQYF
DNA: TGTGCCAGTAAAAACAGGGGGACACTTAGCACAGATACGCAGTATTTT

V: TRBV20-1
D: TRBD2
size: NA
J: TRBJ2-1
CDR3: CSASRLAGDPSYNEQFF
DNA: TGCAGTGCTAGTAGACTAGCGGGAGACCCATCCTACAATGAGCAGTTCTTC

V: TRBV28
D: TRBD2
size: NA
J: TRBJ2-7
CDR3: CASLGVTSENYEQYF
DNA: TGTGCCAGCTTGGGAGTGACTAGCGAAAACTACGAGCAGTACTTC

V: TRBV4-2
D: TRBD2
size: NA
J: TRBJ2-2
CDR3: CASSQQTSVLNTGELFF
DNA: TGTGCCAGCAGCCAACAGACTAGCGTCCTAAACACCGGGGAGCTGTTTTTT

V: TRBV28
D: TRBD1
size: NA
J: TRBJ1-1
CDR3: CASLGDRGITNTEAFF
DNA: TGTGCCAGCTTGGGGGACAGGGGGATAACGAACACTGAAGCTTTCTTT

V: TRBV28
D: NA
size: NA
J: TRBJ2-7
CDR3: CASLIAGEHGEQYF
DNA: TGTGCCAGCCTGATCGCTGGGGAGCACGGCGAGCAGTACTTC

V: TRBV11-2
D: TRBD2
size: NA
J: TRBJ2-1
CDR3: CASSSTSGRLNEQFF
DNA: TGTGCCAGCAGCTCGACTAGCGGGAGATTGAATGAGCAGTTCTTC

V: TRBV7-6
D: TRBD2
size: NA
J: TRBJ2-3
CDR3: CASSLVGLAASTDTQYF
DNA: TGTGCCAGCAGCTTAGTCGGTCTAGCGGCTAGCACAGATACGCAGTATTTT

V: TRBV7-3
D: NA
size: once
J: TRBJ1-1
CDR3: CASSLLPVSRAISTEAFF
DNA: TGTGCCAGCAGCTTGCTCCCAGTGAGCAGGGCGATTAGCACTGAAGCTTTCTTT

V: TRBV10-1
D: TRBD1
size: once
J: TRBJ1-2
CDR3: CASSAGQDIYGYTF
DNA: TGCGCCAGCAGTGCCGGACAGGACATCTATGGCTACACCTTC

V: TRBV7-2
D: NA
size: NA
J: TRBJ1-1
CDR3: CASSPRQYSNTEAFF
DNA: TGTGCCAGCAGCCCAAGACAGTATTCGAACACTGAAGCTTTCTTT

V: TRBV19
D: TRBD2
size: NA
J: TRBJ2-7
CDR3: CASSITSGRGEQYF
DNA: TGTGCCAGTAGTATCACTAGCGGGAGAGGGGAGCAGTACTTC

V: TRBV5-1
D: TRBD1
size: few
J: TRBJ1-1
CDR3: CASSSQGRRTEAFF
DNA: TGCGCCAGCAGCTCACAGGGGAGGAGGACTGAAGCTTTCTTT

V: TRBV9
D: NA
size: NA
J: TRBJ2-1
CDR3: CASSVRAVAAVNNEQFF
DNA: TGTGCCAGCAGCGTCAGAGCCGTAGCGGCGGTAAACAATGAGCAGTTCTTC

V: TRBV6-6
D: NA
size: NA
J: TRBJ2-6
CDR3: CASSPQRTGANVLTF
DNA: TGTGCCAGCAGTCCTCAGCGAACTGGGGCCAACGTCCTGACTTTC

V: TRBV28
D: TRBD2
size: NA
J: TRBJ2-7
CDR3: CASRRTSREQYF
DNA: TGTGCCAGCAGAAGGACTAGCCGCGAGCAGTACTTC

V: TRBV2
D: TRBD2
size: NA
J: TRBJ2-1
CDR3: CASSRTSGGYDEQFF
DNA: TGTGCCAGCAGCCGGACTAGCGGGGGATATGATGAGCAGTTCTTC

V: TRBV7-6
D: NA
size: NA
J: TRBJ1-1
CDR3: CASSPRGMNTEAFF
DNA: TGTGCCAGCAGCCCCCGGGGGATGAACACTGAAGCTTTCTTT

V: TRBV7-3
D: TRBD1
size: NA
J: TRBJ1-5
CDR3: CASSPDRDQPQHF
DNA: TGTGCCAGCAGCCCTGACAGGGACCAGCCCCAGCATTTT

V: TRBV3-1/TRBV3-2
D: NA
size: once
J: TRBJ1-4
CDR3: CASSQTYEKLFF
DNA: TGTGCCAGCAGCCAGACATATGAAAAACTGTTTTTT